The clone carrying this TCR beta chain was detected a few times. Its antigen is not known. These data are taken from a study of T cell responses to AZD1222 COVID-19 vaccine. The study's findings and limits: Repertoires in all cases were sampled only once the peak T cell response had passed. At study baseline, merely a handful of AZD1222 recipients were seropositive. Reportedly, nearly half the spike-specific TCRs target unmutated variant regions.

Germline CDR1 is LNHNV and CDR2 is YYDKDF (reference sequence). The CDR3 covers 14 residues. With 2 bases clipped from V and 8 bases from J, the junction kept 3 bases outside the gene matches. This table comes from immunoSEQ multiplex PCR, and its TCRdb copy is limited to in-frame clones, with some not included. The table includes 100,000 to 150,000 clones, 89% detected once. The material sequenced was peripheral blood, taken on day 0 of AZD1222 vaccination. The sequence was obtained from an adult in good health. This sequence joins TRBV15 and TRBJ1-4, with 9 bases matching TRBD1. DNA of the CDR3: TGTGCCACCAGCAGACCTGGACAGGGGGAAAAACTGTTTTTT. It yields the protein CATSRPGQGEKLFF.